The clone carrying this T cell receptor beta chain was recorded only once. The sample is drawn from a study of blood T cell repertoires in COVID-19. Study-wide background: Samples taken during acute and convalescent COVID-19 were collected in the United States, Italy and Spain. Sample material is recorded as cDNA or gDNA derived from T cells, B-cell-depleted T cells, or PBMCs.

Methods used by the authors: Cell counts per sample came from amplifying reference gene primers. Assay used: immunoSEQ multiplex PCR; TCRdb lists only in-frame clones, some missing. V, J and clone size were drawn from that table, and D and trimming were deduced from the DNA. Seen here are fewer than 60,000 clones, roughly 88% observed once, and the top ten hold more than 9.5%. V trimming: 3 bases; J trimming: 4 bases; junction bases outside the gene matches: 4. Germline CDR1 reads SGHAT; CDR2 reads FQNNGV. CDR3 size: 15 residues. The sample taken for sequencing was peripheral blood. This rearrangement joins TRBV11-2 to TRBJ2-2, with 8 bases that match TRBD1. The clonotype was recovered from a human donor with active COVID-19. The donor label of this sample is uncertain. The CDR3 DNA is TGTGCCAGCAGCTTGGACAGGGCGGTCACCGGGGAGCTGTTTTTT. This codes for CASSLDRAVTGELFF.